The sequence of this T cell receptor beta chain was determined in a study of blood T cell repertoires in COVID-19. Background on the study: The United States, Italy and Spain provided the acute and convalescent COVID-19 samples. Nucleic acid was either cDNA or gDNA, and it came from T cells, B-cell-depleted T cells, or PBMCs.

Using immunoSEQ multiplex PCR, the repertoire was profiled, and TCRdb retains in-frame clones only, with some absent. The sample lists about 120,000 clones; roughly nine tenths were seen once. Trimming left V 8 bases short and J 2 bases short, with 15 bases between. The germline CDR1 and CDR2 sequences are MDHEN and SYDVKM. The CDR3 contains 14 residues. Material for sequencing was peripheral blood. The receptor was isolated from a man between 70 and 80 years old who had recovered from COVID-19. The rearrangement links TRBV28 to TRBJ1-1, with TRBD1 as a possible D gene (6 bases). CDR3: CASGELQGNTEAFF. DNA for the CDR3: TGTGCCAGCGGAGAGCTACAGGGAAACACTGAAGCTTTCTTT.